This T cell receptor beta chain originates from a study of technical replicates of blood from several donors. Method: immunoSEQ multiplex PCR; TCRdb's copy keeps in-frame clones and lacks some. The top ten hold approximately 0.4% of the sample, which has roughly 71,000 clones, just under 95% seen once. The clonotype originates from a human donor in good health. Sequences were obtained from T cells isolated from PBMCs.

The CDR3 DNA follows: TGCGCCAGCAGCCGAGTCGCCCCTCTAGCGGGAGGCTACAATGAGCAGTTCTTC. It translates to CASSRVAPLAGGYNEQFF. This chain joins TRBV4-3 and TRBJ2-1; 11 nucleotides line up with TRBD2. J was trimmed by 3 bases and V by 4 bases; bases with no gene match: 11. Per germline, CDR1 LGHNA and CDR2 YSLEER. The CDR3 totals 18 residues.